Here is one T cell receptor (beta chain) with its context. No antigen is known for it. The sample belongs to a study of T-cell memory formation after mild COVID-19. Study in general: TCR clusters showed largely donor specificity.

With constant-segment primers, 5'RACE yielded cDNA libraries of TCR alpha and TCR beta that carried sample barcodes and UMIs. TCRdb re-analysed the 5' RACE reads in MiXCR, keeping a single row per CDR3 protein. The table lists over 300,000 distinct CDR3 sequences, roughly 19% of them singletons, with around 23% in the top ten. Per germline, CDR1 SGHAT and CDR2 FQNNGV. The CDR3 extends over 13 amino acids. V lost 1 base to trimming and J lost 6 bases; unmatched junction nucleotides: 3. Study findings and constraints: The study detected some responding clones in pre-infection memory, suggesting cross-reactive memory joined. The main location of contracting CD4+ clones was CM and EM, and that of contracting CD8+ clones was EMRA.

The rearrangement joins TRBV11-2 to TRBJ2-7, with 7 bases fitting TRBD2. The specimen sequenced was PBMCs or a T cell subset sorted from them (not recorded which). This receptor was identified in a man aged 18 to 30 who had mild COVID-19 (a few samples of this study predate the infection). Cell type and time point are not known. CDR3 nucleotide sequence: TGTGCCAGCAGCTTAGGGGAGGGCAGCGAGCAGTACTTC. Protein product: CASSLGEGSEQYF.